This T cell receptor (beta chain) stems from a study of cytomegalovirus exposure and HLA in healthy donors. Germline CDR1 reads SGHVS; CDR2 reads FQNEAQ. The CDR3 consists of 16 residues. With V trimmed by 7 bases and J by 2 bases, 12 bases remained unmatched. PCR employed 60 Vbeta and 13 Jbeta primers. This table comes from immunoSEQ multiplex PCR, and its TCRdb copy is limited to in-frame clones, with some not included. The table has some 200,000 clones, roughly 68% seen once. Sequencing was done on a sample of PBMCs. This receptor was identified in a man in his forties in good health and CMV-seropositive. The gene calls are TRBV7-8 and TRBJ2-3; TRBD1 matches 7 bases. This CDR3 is CASNTPGQSFTDTQYF. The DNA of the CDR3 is TGTGCCAGCAACACTCCGGGACAGTCATTCACAGATACGCAGTATTTT.